Included here is one T cell receptor (beta chain) sequence, with context. Generated by immunoSEQ multiplex PCR, the TCRdb table keeps only in-frame clones and is missing some. The sample lists 740,000 or so clones, approximately 73% seen once, with 1.5% to 2% in the top ten. This entry comes from a study of shared clonotypes between healthy human individuals. The CDR3 runs to 13 residues. Trimming took 7 bases from V and 4 from J, leaving 8 bases between them. Germline CDR1 reads SGHTA; CDR2 reads FQGNSA. The specimen sequenced was memory CD4+ T cells sorted from blood. The subset is: CD45RA-negative fraction. The TCR sequence derives from a woman under 40 in good health. This sequence joins TRBV7-2 and TRBJ2-6, with D unresolved. This chain's CDR3 is CASTKGGANVLTF. For the CDR3, the DNA is TGTGCCAGCACGAAAGGGGGGGCCAACGTCCTGACTTTC. The full variable domain, completed using reference TRBV7-2 and TRBJ2-6, is GAGVSQSPSNKVTEKGKDVELRCDPISGHTALYWYRQSLGQGLEFLIYFQGNSAPDKSGLPSDRFSAERTGGSVSTLTIQRTQQEDSAVYLCASTKGGANVLTFGAGSRLTVL.